The 8 T cell receptor beta chains in this list originate from one sample, sequenced in a study of blood T cells in healthy people across ages. A J-beta primer mix and a sample-barcoded 5' primer were used in a second PCR of about 7 to 12 cycles. TCRdb reprocessed the 5' RACE reads with MiXCR, giving one entry per CDR3 protein. In the table there are 1.5 million to 2 million distinct CDR3 sequences, less than 50% of which are singletons. The sequenced material came from blood. The receptor set was obtained from a woman between 35 and 50 years old in good health.

The gene calls are TRBV10-2 and TRBJ1-2; possibly TRBD1 for D (5 bases). The length of the CDR3 is 14 residues. Between the trimmed V and J ends, which lost 6 bases and 8 bases, there was a span of 19 bases. Germline CDR1 reads WSHSY; CDR2 reads SAAADI. For the CDR3, the DNA is TGCGCCAGCAGCGAGAGGGGCCCGCGGGGAGGCTACACCTTC. This gives the protein CASSERGPRGGYTF.

CDR3 residues: CASRDRAYSYEQYF. The CDR3 nucleotides read TGTGCCAGCCGGGACAGGGCTTACTCCTACGAGCAGTACTTC. The chain uses TRBV6-2 or TRBV6-3 and TRBJ2-7; TRBD1 aligns across 9 bases. Germline V gene lookup returns CDR1 MNHEY and CDR2 SVGEGT. With V trimmed by 8 bases and J by 0 bases, 5 bases remained unmatched. This CDR3 region has 14 residues.

This clonotype was detected only once. The J gene is TRBJ1-1, the V gene TRBV5-1; D ambiguous. This CDR3 spans 14 amino acids. The germline V gene has CDR1 SGHRS and CDR2 YFSETQ. Trimming stripped 7 bases from V and 2 bases from J, with 15 bases between. The CDR3 spells CASAVRATNTEAFF. For the CDR3, the DNA is TGCGCCAGCGCCGTGAGGGCGACCAACACTGAAGCTTTCTTT. The full variable domain, its missing parts supplied by reference TRBV5-1 and TRBJ1-1, is KAGVTQTPRYLIKTRGQQVTLSCSPISGHRSVSWYQQTPGQGLQFLFEYFSETQRNKGNFPGRFSGRQFSNSRSEMNVSTLELGDSALYLCASAVRATNTEAFFGQGTRLTVV.

The rearrangement uses TRBV20-1 and TRBJ1-2; D not certain. CDR3 length equals 16 residues. Between the trimmed V and J ends, which lost 0 bases and 4 bases, there was a span of 18 bases. Germline V CDR1 and CDR2: DFQATT, SNEGSKA (reference sequence). The CDR3 bases are TGCAGTGCTAGAGATGAACGGGCAGGAGGCCCCTATGGCTACACCTTC. Protein sequence: CSARDERAGGPYGYTF.

This clonotype was seen a few times. The rearrangement joins TRBV6-2 or TRBV6-3 to TRBJ2-3; no clear D gene. Trimming removed 2 bases from V and 4 bases from J, with 4 bases in between. Germline V lookup: CDR1 MNHEY, CDR2 SVGEGT. The CDR3 is 12 residues long. The DNA of the CDR3 is TGTGCCAGCAGTTACCATCCAGATACGCAGTATTTT. Protein sequence: CASSYHPDTQYF.

Concerning this clonotype itself: The junction departs from the called germline gene at one end, perhaps through a read error. The chain recombines TRBV7-6 with TRBJ2-7; D assignment may be TRBD1 or TRBD2 (6 bases each). Germline CDR1 reads SGHVS; CDR2 reads FNYEAQ. This CDR3 is 15 amino acids long. The DNA of the CDR3 is TGTGCCGGCAGCTTCGAGGGGGGTCCCGGGTACGAGCAGTACTTC. The encoded protein is CAGSFEGGPGYEQYF.

The rearrangement links TRBV27 to TRBJ2-6; D is uncertain. CDR1 and CDR2 from the germline V gene are MNHEY and SMNVEV (reference sequence). V lost 2 bases and J 0 bases, leaving 5 bases between the germline ends. CDR3 length: 15 residues. The CDR3 sequence is CASSLDFSGANVLTF. CDR3 in DNA: TGTGCCAGCAGTTTAGACTTCTCTGGGGCCAACGTCCTGACTTTC.

Only a few counts were recorded for this clonotype. This chain connects TRBV7-8 to TRBJ1-2; no clear D. The CDR3 is 14 amino acids. Per germline, CDR1 SGHVS and CDR2 FQNEAQ. Trimming removed 3 bases from V and 2 bases from J, with 10 bases in between. The CDR3 reads CASSFQSRNYGYTF. The CDR3 DNA sequence: TGTGCCAGCAGCTTCCAATCTCGGAACTATGGCTACACCTTC.